This T cell receptor (beta chain) originates from a study of graft-versus-host responses after intestinal transplantation. Overall study context: Recipients were given multivisceral, liver-intestinal, or isolated intestinal transplants. The study's findings and limits: Graft-donor T cell macrochimerism coincided with high graft-versus-host to host-versus-graft clonal ratios in allografts. Among recipient marrow samples, GvH clones were found; some appeared first in ileum or blood. Peak GvH clone levels in circulation were associated with early post-transplant HvG declines.

Libraries were prepared by immunoSEQ multiplex PCR; TCRdb keeps only in-frame clonotypes and omits some of them. The top ten clones hold under 0.2% of a sample with over 85,000 clones, around 91% of them seen once. The ends were cut back, 2 bases at V and 4 bases at J, with 16 bases in the middle. The CDR3 spans 15 residues. Germline CDR1 is GTSNPN and CDR2 is SVGIG (reference sequence). A remark on this clone: Its matching antigen is unknown.

V usage is TRBV30 and J usage is TRBJ2-3; D is possibly TRBD2 (7 bases). The sequence was obtained from a human donor who was the organ donor for an intestinal transplant. The source material was unstimulated CD4+ T cells sorted from spleen or lymph node cells, sampled before transplant. CDR3 DNA: TGTGCCTGGAGTCCCCTTGGGGGGGCCGCAGATACGCAGTATTTT. This codes for CAWSPLGGAADTQYF.